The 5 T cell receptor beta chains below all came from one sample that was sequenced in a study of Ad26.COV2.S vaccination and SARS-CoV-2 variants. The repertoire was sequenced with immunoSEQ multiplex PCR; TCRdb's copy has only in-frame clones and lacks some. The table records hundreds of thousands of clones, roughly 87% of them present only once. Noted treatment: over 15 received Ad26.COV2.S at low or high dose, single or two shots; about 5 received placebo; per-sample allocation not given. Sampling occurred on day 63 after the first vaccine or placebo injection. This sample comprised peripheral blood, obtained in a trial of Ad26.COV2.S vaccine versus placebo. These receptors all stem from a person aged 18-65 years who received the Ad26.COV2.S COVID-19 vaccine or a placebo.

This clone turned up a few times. The CDR3 reads CAISVEGSEAFF. The CDR3 coding sequence is TGTGCCATCAGTGTGGAAGGGTCTGAAGCTTTCTTT. This chain joins TRBV10-3 and TRBJ1-1; no definite D call. With 4 bases removed from V and 6 bases from J, the gap between germline ends came to 9 bases. Germline V CDR1 and CDR2: ENHRY, SYGVKD. The CDR3 length is 12 residues.

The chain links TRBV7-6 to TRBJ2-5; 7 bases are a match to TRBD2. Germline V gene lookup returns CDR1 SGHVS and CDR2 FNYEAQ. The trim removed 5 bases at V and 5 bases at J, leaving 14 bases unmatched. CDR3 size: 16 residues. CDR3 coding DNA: TGTGCCAGCAGCGGGGGTATGATAGCGGGCTGGGAGACCCAGTACTTC. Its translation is CASSGGMIAGWETQYF.

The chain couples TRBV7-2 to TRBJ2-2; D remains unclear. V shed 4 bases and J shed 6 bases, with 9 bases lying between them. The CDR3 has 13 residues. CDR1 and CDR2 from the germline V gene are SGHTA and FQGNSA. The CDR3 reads CASSSNPAGELFF. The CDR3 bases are TGTGCCAGCAGCTCCAATCCCGCCGGGGAGCTGTTTTTT.

This chain's CDR3 is CASSVVGRGVTDTQYF. In nucleotides, the CDR3 is TGTGCCAGCAGCGTAGTTGGGAGAGGGGTCACAGATACGCAGTATTTT. The rearrangement joins TRBV9 to TRBJ2-3; D may be TRBD1 or TRBD2 (5 bases each). In germline, CDR1 is SGDLS, CDR2 YYNGEE. The CDR3 sequence is 16 residues long. Deletions cut 0 bases from V and 2 bases from J, with 13 bases between.

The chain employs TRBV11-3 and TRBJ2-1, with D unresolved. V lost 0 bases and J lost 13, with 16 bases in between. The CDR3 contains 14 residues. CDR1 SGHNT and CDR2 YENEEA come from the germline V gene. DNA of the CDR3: TGTGCCAGCAGCTTAGATCCTAACTCCTTGACCCAGTTCTTC. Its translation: CASSLDPNSLTQFF.